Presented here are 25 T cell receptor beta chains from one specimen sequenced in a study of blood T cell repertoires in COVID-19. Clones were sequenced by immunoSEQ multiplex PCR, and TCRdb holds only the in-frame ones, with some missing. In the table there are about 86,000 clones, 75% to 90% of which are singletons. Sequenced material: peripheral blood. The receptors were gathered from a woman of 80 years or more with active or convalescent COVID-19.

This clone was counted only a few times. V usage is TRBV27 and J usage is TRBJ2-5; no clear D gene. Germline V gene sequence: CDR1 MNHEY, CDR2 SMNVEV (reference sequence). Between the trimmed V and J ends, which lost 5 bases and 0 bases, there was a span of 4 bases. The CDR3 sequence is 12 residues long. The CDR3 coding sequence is TGTGCCAGCAGTCCCAACCAAGAGACCCAGTACTTC. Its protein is CASSPNQETQYF.

CDR3 DNA sequence: TGTGCCAGCAGCTTTCGACTAGCGGTCCCCACAGATACGCAGTATTTT. It codes for CASSFRLAVPTDTQYF. The chain uses TRBV5-8 and TRBJ2-3, with 9 nucleotides matching TRBD2. Germline V CDR1 and CDR2: SGHTS, YDEGEE. The CDR3 totals 16 residues. V shed 2 bases and J 2 bases; nucleotides not matched to a gene: 6.

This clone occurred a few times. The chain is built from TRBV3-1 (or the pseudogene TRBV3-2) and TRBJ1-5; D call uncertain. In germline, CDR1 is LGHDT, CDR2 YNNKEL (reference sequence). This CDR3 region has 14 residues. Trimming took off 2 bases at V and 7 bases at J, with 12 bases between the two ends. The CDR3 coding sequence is TGTGCCAGCAGCCAATCGGCAACGGGGCAGCCCCAGCATTTT. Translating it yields CASSQSATGQPQHF.

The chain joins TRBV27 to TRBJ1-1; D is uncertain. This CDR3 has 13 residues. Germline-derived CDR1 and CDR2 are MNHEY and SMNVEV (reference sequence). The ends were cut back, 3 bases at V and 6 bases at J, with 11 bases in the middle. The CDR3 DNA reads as TGTGCCAGCAGTTTCCGGTTGAGCGCTGAAGCTTTCTTT. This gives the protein CASSFRLSAEAFF.

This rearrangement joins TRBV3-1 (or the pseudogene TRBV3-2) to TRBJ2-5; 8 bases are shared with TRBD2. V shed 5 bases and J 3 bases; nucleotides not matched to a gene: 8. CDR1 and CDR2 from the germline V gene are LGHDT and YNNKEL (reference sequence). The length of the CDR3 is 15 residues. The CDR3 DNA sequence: TGTGCCAGCAGCTACAACCCACTAGCGGAAGAGACCCAGTACTTC. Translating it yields CASSYNPLAEETQYF.

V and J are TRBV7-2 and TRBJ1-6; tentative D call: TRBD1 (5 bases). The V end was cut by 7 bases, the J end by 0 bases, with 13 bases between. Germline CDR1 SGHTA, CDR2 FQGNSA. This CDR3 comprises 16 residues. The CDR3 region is CASNFDRSSYNSPLHF. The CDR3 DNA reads TGTGCCAGCAACTTCGACAGAAGCTCCTATAATTCACCCCTCCACTTT.

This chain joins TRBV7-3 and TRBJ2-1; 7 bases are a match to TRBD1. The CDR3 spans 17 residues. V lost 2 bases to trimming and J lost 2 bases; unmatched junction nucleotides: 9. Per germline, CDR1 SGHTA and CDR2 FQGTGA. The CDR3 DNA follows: TGTGCCAGCAGCTTATTGGGCTTTCAGGGGGCCTACAATGAGCAGTTCTTC. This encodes CASSLLGFQGAYNEQFF.

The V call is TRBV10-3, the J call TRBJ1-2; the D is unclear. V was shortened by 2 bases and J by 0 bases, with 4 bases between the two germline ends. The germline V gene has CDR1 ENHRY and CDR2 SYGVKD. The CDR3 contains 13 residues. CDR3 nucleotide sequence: TGTGCCATCAGTGAGACTCCTAACTATGGCTACACCTTC. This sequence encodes CAISETPNYGYTF.

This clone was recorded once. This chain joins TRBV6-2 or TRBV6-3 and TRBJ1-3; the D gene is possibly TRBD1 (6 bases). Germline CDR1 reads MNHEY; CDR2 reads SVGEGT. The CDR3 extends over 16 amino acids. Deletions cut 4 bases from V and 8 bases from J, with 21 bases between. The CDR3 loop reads CASSLPATGARDTIYF. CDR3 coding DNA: TGTGCCAGCAGTTTACCGGCGACAGGAGCCCGGGACACCATATATTTT.

DNA for the CDR3: TGTGCCAGTAGTAGACCCCAGGGGTCAGGGGGTCAGCCCCAGCATTTT. It codes for CASSRPQGSGGQPQHF. The chain couples TRBV19 to TRBJ1-5; 7 bases match TRBD1. Germline CDR1 is LNHDA and CDR2 is SQIVND (reference sequence). CDR3 length equals 16 residues. Trimming cost V 4 bases and J 6 bases; bases outside gene matches: 12.

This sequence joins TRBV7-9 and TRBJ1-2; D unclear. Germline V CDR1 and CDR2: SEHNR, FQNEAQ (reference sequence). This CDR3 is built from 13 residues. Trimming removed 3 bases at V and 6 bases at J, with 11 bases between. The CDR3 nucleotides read TGTGCCAGCAGCTTCCTCGGGGTCGATGGCTACACCTTC. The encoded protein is CASSFLGVDGYTF.

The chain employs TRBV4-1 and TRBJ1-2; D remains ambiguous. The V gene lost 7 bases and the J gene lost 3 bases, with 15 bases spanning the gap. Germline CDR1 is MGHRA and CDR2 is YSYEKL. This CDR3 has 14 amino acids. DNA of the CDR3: TGCGCCAGCACCCCTTTTCGGTCCGACTATGGCTACACCTTC. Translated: CASTPFRSDYGYTF.

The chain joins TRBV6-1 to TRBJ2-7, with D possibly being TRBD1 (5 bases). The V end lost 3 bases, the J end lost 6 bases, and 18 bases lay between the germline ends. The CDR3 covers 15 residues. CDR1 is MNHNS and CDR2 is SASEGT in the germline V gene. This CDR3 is CASSEQDNLGAEQYF. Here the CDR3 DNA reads TGTGCCAGCAGTGAGCAGGACAATTTAGGTGCCGAGCAGTACTTC.

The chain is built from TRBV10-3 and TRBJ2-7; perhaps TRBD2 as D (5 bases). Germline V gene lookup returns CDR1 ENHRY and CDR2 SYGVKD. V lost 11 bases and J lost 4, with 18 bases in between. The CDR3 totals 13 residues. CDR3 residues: CAGSLEGRYEQYF. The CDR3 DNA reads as TGTGCCGGCTCACTAGAGGGCCGTTACGAGCAGTACTTC.

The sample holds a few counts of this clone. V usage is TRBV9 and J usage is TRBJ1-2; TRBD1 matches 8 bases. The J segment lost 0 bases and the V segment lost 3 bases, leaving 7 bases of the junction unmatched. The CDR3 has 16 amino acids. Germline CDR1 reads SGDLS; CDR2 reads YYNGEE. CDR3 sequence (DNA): TGTGCCAGCAGCGCAACCCTACAGGGGGCTAACTATGGCTACACCTTC. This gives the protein CASSATLQGANYGYTF.

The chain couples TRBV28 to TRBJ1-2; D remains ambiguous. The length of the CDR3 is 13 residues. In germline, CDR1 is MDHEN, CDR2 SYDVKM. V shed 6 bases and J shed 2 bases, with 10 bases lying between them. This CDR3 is CASSQTGNYGYTF. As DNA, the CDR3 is TGTGCCAGCAGCCAGACTGGAAACTATGGCTACACCTTC.

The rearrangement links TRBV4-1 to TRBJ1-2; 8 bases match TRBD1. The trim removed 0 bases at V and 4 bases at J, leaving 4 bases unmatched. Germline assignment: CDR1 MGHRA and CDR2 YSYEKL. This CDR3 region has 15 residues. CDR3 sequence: CASSQDAGQGYGYTF. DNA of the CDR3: TGCGCCAGCAGCCAAGATGCCGGACAGGGCTATGGCTACACCTTC.

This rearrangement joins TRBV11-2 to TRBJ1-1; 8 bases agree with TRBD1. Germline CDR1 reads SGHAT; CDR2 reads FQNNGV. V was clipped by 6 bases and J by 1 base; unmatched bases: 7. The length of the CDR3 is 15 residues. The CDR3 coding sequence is TGTGCCAGCAGAGATTACAGGGGGAAGAACACTGAAGCTTTCTTT. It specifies CASRDYRGKNTEAFF.

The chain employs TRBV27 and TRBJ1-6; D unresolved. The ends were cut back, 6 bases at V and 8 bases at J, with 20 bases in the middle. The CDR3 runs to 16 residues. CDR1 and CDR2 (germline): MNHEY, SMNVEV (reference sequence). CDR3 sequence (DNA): TGTGCCAGCAGACCACCCGCCGGGCAGAGGGATTCACCCCTCCACTTT. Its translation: CASRPPAGQRDSPLHF.

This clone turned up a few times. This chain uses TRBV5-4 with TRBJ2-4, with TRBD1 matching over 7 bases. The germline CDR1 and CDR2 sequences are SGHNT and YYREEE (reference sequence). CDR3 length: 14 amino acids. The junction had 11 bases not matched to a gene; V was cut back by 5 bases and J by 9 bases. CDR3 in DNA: TGTGCCAGCAGTCCAACTCGGACAGGAAGCATTCAGTACTTC. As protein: CASSPTRTGSIQYF.

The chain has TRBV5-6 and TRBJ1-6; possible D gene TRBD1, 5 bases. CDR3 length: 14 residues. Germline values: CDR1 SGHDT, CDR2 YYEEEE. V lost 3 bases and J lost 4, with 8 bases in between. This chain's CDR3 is CASSSRDYNSPLHF. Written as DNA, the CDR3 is TGTGCCAGCAGCTCCAGGGATTATAATTCACCCCTCCACTTT. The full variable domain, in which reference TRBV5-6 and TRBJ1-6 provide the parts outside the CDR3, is DAGVTQSPTHLIKTRGQQVTLRCSPKSGHDTVSWYQQALGQGPQFIFQYYEEEERQRGNFPDRFSGHQFPNYSSELNVNALLLGDSALYLCASSSRDYNSPLHFGNGTRLTVT.

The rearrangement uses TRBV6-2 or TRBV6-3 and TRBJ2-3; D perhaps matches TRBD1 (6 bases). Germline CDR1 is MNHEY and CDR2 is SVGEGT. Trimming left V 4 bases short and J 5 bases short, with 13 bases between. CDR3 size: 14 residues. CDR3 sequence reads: CASSFYGTIDTQYF. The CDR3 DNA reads TGTGCCAGCAGTTTCTACGGGACAATAGATACGCAGTATTTT.

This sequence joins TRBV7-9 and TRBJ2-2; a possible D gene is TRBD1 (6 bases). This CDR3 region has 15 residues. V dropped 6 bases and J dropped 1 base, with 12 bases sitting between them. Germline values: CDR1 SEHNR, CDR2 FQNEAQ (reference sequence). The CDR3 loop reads CASRSGAGNTGELFF. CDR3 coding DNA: TGTGCCAGCAGGTCAGGGGCAGGGAACACCGGGGAGCTGTTTTTT. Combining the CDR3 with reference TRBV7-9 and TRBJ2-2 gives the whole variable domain DTGVSQNPRHKITKRGQNVTFRCDPISEHNRLYWYRQTLGQGPEFLTYFQNEAQLEKSRLLSDRFSAERPKGSFSTLEIQRTEQGDSAMYLCASRSGAGNTGELFFGEGSRLTVL.

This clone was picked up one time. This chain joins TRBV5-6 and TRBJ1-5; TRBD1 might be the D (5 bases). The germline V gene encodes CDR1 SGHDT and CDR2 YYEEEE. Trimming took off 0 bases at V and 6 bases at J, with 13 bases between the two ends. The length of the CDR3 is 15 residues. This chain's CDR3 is CASSLDGGLSQPQHF. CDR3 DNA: TGTGCCAGCAGCTTGGATGGGGGACTAAGTCAGCCCCAGCATTTT.

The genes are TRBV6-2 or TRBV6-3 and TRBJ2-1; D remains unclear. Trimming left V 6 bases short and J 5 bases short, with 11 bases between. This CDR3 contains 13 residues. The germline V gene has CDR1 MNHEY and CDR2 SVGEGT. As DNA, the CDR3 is TGTGCCAGCAGCCCCCTATTCCACAATGAGCAGTTCTTC. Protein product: CASSPLFHNEQFF.